This T cell receptor beta chain was found in a study of T cells in Graves' hyperthyroidism and ophthalmopathy. Whole-study results and caveats: Median prediction lead before ophthalmopathy onset was roughly 6 months with the model.

Amplification of TCR beta CDR3 regions used RNA as the template. The study used the HTBI primer set for a first-round RT-PCR of the TCR CDR3. Using its own MiXCR run on the multiplex PCR reads, TCRdb lists one record per CDR3 protein. Counted here are roughly 800,000 distinct CDR3 sequences, around 39% occurring once; the ten biggest clones make up over 8%. Germline CDR1 SNHLY, CDR2 FYNNEI. The CDR3 loop spans 14 amino acids. Comments on this clonotype: Its antigen is still unknown. Compared with germline, one end of the junction differs, possibly owing to a read error.

This TCR came from a man in his late teens or twenties with Graves' hyperthyroidism. The chain carries TRBV2 and TRBJ2-7, with D possibly being TRBD2 (5 bases). The sequencing sample was made of blood. The CDR3 is CAISEGPNTVEQYF. CDR3 in DNA: TGTGCCATCAGTGAGGGCCCTAATACAGTCGAGCAGTACTTC.